These 5 T cell receptor beta chains came from one sample sequenced in a study of blood T cell repertoires in COVID-19. Assay: immunoSEQ multiplex PCR; the TCRdb copy retains only in-frame clones and omits some. Altogether under 90,000 clones are present, 70% to 90% being singletons, with the ten largest covering 2.5% to 3.5%. The sequenced sample was peripheral blood. The receptors shown here come from a man aged 65 to 85 with active or convalescent COVID-19.

This clone was picked up a small number of times. The J gene is TRBJ1-2, the V gene TRBV19; 8 bases agree with TRBD1. This CDR3 contains 14 residues. The V segment lost 8 bases and the J segment 4 bases; nucleotides outside the gene matches: 9. Germline lookup yields CDR1 LNHDA and CDR2 SQIVND (reference sequence). The CDR3 loop reads CASQQGDLIYGYTF. The CDR3 DNA sequence: TGTGCCAGTCAACAGGGGGACTTAATCTATGGCTACACCTTC. The full variable domain, completed using reference TRBV19 and TRBJ1-2, is DGGITQSPKYLFRKEGQNVTLSCEQNLNHDAMYWYRQDPGQGLRLIYYSQIVNDFQKGDIAEGYSVSREKKESFPLTVTSAQKNPTAFYLCASQQGDLIYGYTFGSGTRLTVV.

J is TRBJ1-5 and V is TRBV6-1, with D unresolved. This CDR3 is 13 amino acids long. V lost 3 bases and J lost 5, with 8 bases in between. Per the germline V gene, CDR1 is MNHNS and CDR2 is SASEGT. CDR3 protein: CASSEDSYQPQHF. For the CDR3, the DNA is TGTGCCAGCAGTGAGGACTCCTATCAGCCCCAGCATTTT.

The gene calls are TRBV6-5 and TRBJ2-5, with 9 bases identical to TRBD2. Trimming at V came to 6 bases and at J to 4 bases, leaving 9 bases not matched to a gene. CDR3 length: 15 amino acids. Per the germline V gene, CDR1 is MNHEY and CDR2 is SVGAGI. This CDR3 is CASRHSGSAGETQYF. DNA for the CDR3: TGTGCCAGCAGACATAGCGGGAGCGCCGGAGAGACCCAGTACTTC.

The chain couples TRBV6-1 to TRBJ1-2, with D possibly matching TRBD1 (5 bases). Trimming pared 2 bases from V and 2 bases from J, leaving 12 bases between. Germline V gene data show CDR1 as MNHNS and CDR2 as SASEGT. The CDR3 is 15 residues long. CDR3 in DNA: TGTGCCAGCAGTGAACAGGGTTTTACGAACTATGGCTACACCTTC. Encoded protein: CASSEQGFTNYGYTF.

The chain is built from TRBV9 and TRBJ2-3; D gene uncertain. V lost 2 bases and J 6 bases, leaving 10 bases between the germline ends. The CDR3 is 13 amino acids. CDR1 is SGDLS, CDR2 YYNGEE, per germline. The chain's CDR3 is CASSVLTWDTQYF. For the CDR3, the DNA is TGTGCCAGCAGCGTCCTGACTTGGGATACGCAGTATTTT.